These 10 T cell receptor beta chains were sequenced from one sample in a study of blood T cell repertoires in COVID-19. Sequencing used immunoSEQ multiplex PCR; TCRdb keeps in-frame clones, though not all of them. The table records 200,000 to 250,000 clones, around 90% of them present only once. The sequenced material came from PBMCs or T cells enriched from blood (not recorded which). These receptors were collected from a man between 25 and 39 years old who had recovered from COVID-19.

The V gene is TRBV11-2, the J gene TRBJ2-1, with 7 bases aligning to TRBD2. With 3 bases clipped from V and 0 bases from J, the junction kept 2 bases outside the gene matches. The CDR3 runs 15 residues. Germline V lookup: CDR1 SGHAT, CDR2 FQNNGV. The CDR3 loop reads CASSFGTTSYNEQFF. In DNA form, the CDR3 reads TGTGCCAGCAGCTTCGGGACTACCTCCTACAATGAGCAGTTCTTC.

This clone came up once. The V and J genes are TRBV11-2 and TRBJ1-1, with D unresolved. Germline CDR1 reads SGHAT; CDR2 reads FQNNGV. CDR3 length equals 14 residues. V was trimmed by 5 bases and J by 9 bases, leaving 19 bases between them. Here the CDR3 DNA reads TGTGCCAGCAGCCGTGACCCCTCTCAGGCCAAAGCTTTCTTT. It specifies CASSRDPSQAKAFF.

The V gene is TRBV27, the J gene TRBJ1-2; TRBD1 is a possible D gene (6 bases). Germline CDR1 and CDR2: MNHEY and SMNVEV (reference sequence). Trimming pared 4 bases from V and 0 bases from J, leaving 12 bases between. The CDR3 spans 15 residues. This CDR3 reads CASSSKGEANYGYTF. In DNA, the CDR3 is TGTGCCAGCAGTTCGAAGGGGGAAGCTAACTATGGCTACACCTTC.

The gene calls are TRBV7-2 and TRBJ2-7; 7 bases map to TRBD1. Losses at the gene ends were 1 base for V and 0 bases for J; bases not matched to a gene: 6. CDR1 is SGHTA and CDR2 is FQGNSA in the germline V gene. The length of the CDR3 is 16 residues. Written as DNA, the CDR3 is TGTGCCAGCAGCTTAGGAGAGACAGGGCCCTCCTACGAGCAGTACTTC. This encodes CASSLGETGPSYEQYF. The full variable domain, rest sourced from reference TRBV7-2 and TRBJ2-7, is GAGVSQSPSNKVTEKGKDVELRCDPISGHTALYWYRQSLGQGLEFLIYFQGNSAPDKSGLPSDRFSAERTGGSVSTLTIQRTQQEDSAVYLCASSLGETGPSYEQYFGPGTRLTVT.

The rearrangement joins TRBV19 to TRBJ2-3; 13 bases map to TRBD2. CDR1 LNHDA and CDR2 SQIVND come from the germline V gene (reference sequence). V shed 3 bases and J 1 base; nucleotides not matched to a gene: 4. The CDR3 has 17 residues. DNA for the CDR3: TGTGCCAGTAGTATCCTGGGGACTAGCGGGGGCACAGATACGCAGTATTTT. The encoded protein is CASSILGTSGGTDTQYF. Drawing the rest from reference TRBV19 and TRBJ2-3, the complete variable domain is DGGITQSPKYLFRKEGQNVTLSCEQNLNHDAMYWYRQDPGQGLRLIYYSQIVNDFQKGDIAEGYSVSREKKESFPLTVTSAQKNPTAFYLCASSILGTSGGTDTQYFGPGTRLTVL.

The chain carries TRBV6-5 and TRBJ1-5; no clear D gene. This CDR3 is built from 15 residues. Germline lookup yields CDR1 MNHEY and CDR2 SVGAGI. V gave up 7 bases and J gave up 3 bases, with 16 bases separating them. CDR3 residues: CASMVSEVPNQPQHF. The CDR3 DNA reads as TGTGCCAGCATGGTCTCCGAGGTGCCCAATCAGCCCCAGCATTTT.

The CDR3 region is CASTLTVDSYEQYF. CDR3 coding DNA: TGTGCCAGTACCCTGACAGTAGACTCCTACGAGCAGTACTTC. The rearrangement uses TRBV19 and TRBJ2-7, with TRBD1 as a possible D gene (5 bases). The CDR3 has 14 amino acids. Germline CDR1 is LNHDA and CDR2 is SQIVND (reference sequence). The V end lost 7 bases, the J end lost 0 bases, and 13 bases lay between the germline ends.

This clone has just a few counts. Within the sample, other DNA sequences also encode this same CDR3. This chain uses TRBV12-3 or TRBV12-4 with TRBJ2-5; 9 nucleotides agree with TRBD2. V trimming: 6 bases; J trimming: 3 bases; junction bases outside the gene matches: 2. This CDR3 region has 13 residues. The CDR3 DNA sequence: TGTGCCAGCAGCCGCGGGGGGGAAGAGACCCAGTACTTC. It specifies CASSRGGEETQYF.

The chain combines TRBV12-5 with TRBJ1-2, with D perhaps matching TRBD1 (6 bases). The ends were cut back, 4 bases at V and 4 bases at J, with 13 bases in the middle. CDR1 and CDR2 (germline): LGHNT, FRNRAP. This CDR3 contains 14 residues. CDR3: CASGWTDRSYGYTF. The CDR3 coding sequence is TGTGCTAGTGGTTGGACCGACAGGAGCTATGGCTACACCTTC. The complete variable domain, with remaining parts taken from reference TRBV12-5 and TRBJ1-2, reads DARVTQTPRHKVTEMGQEVTMRCQPILGHNTVFWYRQTMMQGLELLAYFRNRAPLDDSGMPKDRFSAEMPDATLATLKIQPSEPRDSAVYFCASGWTDRSYGYTFGSGTRLTVV.

This chain uses TRBV3-1 (or the pseudogene TRBV3-2) with TRBJ2-7; 9 bases fit TRBD2. The germline V gene has CDR1 LGHDT and CDR2 YNNKEL (reference sequence). This CDR3 contains 16 residues. The ends lost 1 base at V and 2 bases at J; junction bases unmatched: 6. CDR3 nucleotide sequence: TGTGCCAGCAGCCAAGGGCCGCCTAGCGGGACCTACGAGCAGTACTTC. It yields the protein CASSQGPPSGTYEQYF.